This T cell receptor (beta chain) came from a study of identical twins. MiXCR was run by TCRdb on the 5' RACE reads, yielding one entry per CDR3 protein. The data hold 1.5 million to 2 million distinct CDR3 sequences, with about 30% observed a single time. This clonotype was seen only a few times. Its antigen remains unknown. General observations from the study: Fewer insertions marked abundant cord blood beta clonotypes; young adult naive trended weakly, memory not at all.

The CDR3 is made up of 13 amino acids. The V segment lost 10 bases and the J segment 2 bases; nucleotides outside the gene matches: 8. Germline lookup yields CDR1 SGHRS and CDR2 YFSETQ. The sample taken for sequencing was cord blood. The receptor comes from a newborn girl in good health. The J gene is TRBJ1-2, the V gene TRBV5-1, with 7 bases matching TRBD1. The CDR3 reads CAPRGTVNYGYTF. The CDR3 DNA follows: TGCGCCCCCAGGGGGACAGTCAACTATGGCTACACCTTC.